This entry is about one T cell receptor (beta chain). These data belong to a study of T-cell reconstitution after alpha-beta-depleted transplantation in children. Unique molecular identifiers were used to barcode this TCRbeta library. One entry per CDR3 protein results from TCRdb running MiXCR on the PCR reads. In the table there are hundreds of thousands of distinct CDR3 sequences, around 13% of which are singletons. The sequence was collected from a girl between 2 and 10 years old with congenital amegakaryocytic thrombocytopenia, due to receive a stem cell transplant. This sample comprised PBMCs, obtained before TCRalphabeta/CD19-depleted stem cell transplant.

The chain's CDR3 is CSAGNGVDQPQHF. CDR3 DNA sequence: TGCAGTGCTGGCAATGGGGTTGATCAGCCCCAGCATTTT. This sequence joins TRBV20-1 and TRBJ1-5, with unresolved D. The CDR3 has 13 amino acids. The V gene lost 5 bases and the J gene lost 5 bases, with 13 bases spanning the gap. The germline V gene has CDR1 DFQATT and CDR2 SNEGSKA (reference sequence).